This TCR beta chain appears in the sequencing data of a study of Graves' ophthalmopathy and Graves' hyperthyroidism. Study-level results: Among thyroid clonotypes expanded above 0.001 frequency, most also appeared in blood.

Under 3 months in duration, the ophthalmopathy in affected donors had moderate-to-severe activity, CAS ≥3 and NOSPECS ≥4. A volume of around 10 ml of fresh peripheral blood supplied the PBMCs. The CDR3 extends over 13 amino acids. Unmatched junction bases numbered 2, after V lost 1 base and J lost 4 bases. From germline, CDR1 is DFQATT and CDR2 SNEGSKA (reference sequence). Amplifying from RNA transcripts, the study obtained TCR beta CDR3 regions. First-round RT-PCR relied on HTBI primers, and a second-round multiplex PCR came next. From the multiplex PCR reads, TCRdb called clonotypes with MiXCR, one entry per CDR3 protein. This sample has about 740,000 distinct CDR3 sequences, with approximately 40% found just once. Of note for this clonotype: Its target is unknown.

The chain links TRBV20-1 to TRBJ2-5; TRBD2 matches at 8 bases. Sequencing used peripheral blood. The sequence came from an adult man with Graves' ophthalmopathy. CDR3 in DNA: TGCAGTGCTAGAGCGCTAGCGGGAGAGACCCAGTACTTC. It codes for CSARALAGETQYF.